This passage covers 14 T cell receptor beta chains from one sample sequenced in a study of CD8 T cells in ankylosing spondylitis. In TCRdb, the 5' RACE reads were re-called with MiXCR into one record per CDR3 protein. This sample carries 200,000 to 250,000 distinct CDR3 sequences, about a quarter of them seen once, and the ten largest clones take approximately 6.6%. What was sequenced was blood, either unsorted or a sorted T cell fraction (not recorded which). These receptors originate from a male donor with ankylosing spondylitis or in good health (not recorded which).

Ten or more counts support this clonotype. Here the CDR3 reads CASSLGTGYHEQYF. CDR3 in DNA: TGTGCCAGCAGCCTGGGGACAGGGTACCACGAGCAGTACTTC. The gene calls are TRBV7-8 and TRBJ2-7; 9 bases agree with TRBD1. Germline CDR1 and CDR2: SGHVS and FQNEAQ. The trim removed 5 bases at V and 5 bases at J, leaving 7 bases unmatched. The CDR3 spans 14 residues.

This clonotype was counted ten times or more. The chain links TRBV15 to TRBJ2-3; possible D gene TRBD1, 5 bases. The CDR3 spans 12 residues. V was trimmed by 0 bases and J by 11 bases, leaving 9 bases between them. Germline V gene sequence: CDR1 LNHNV, CDR2 YYDKDF (reference sequence). CDR3 sequence: CATSRDVDKQYF. DNA of the CDR3: TGTGCCACCAGCAGAGACGTGGACAAGCAGTATTTT.

The sample holds many counts of this clonotype. The chain links TRBV12-3 or TRBV12-4 to TRBJ1-1, with D uncertain. Trimming took 3 bases from V and 1 from J, leaving 9 bases between them. The CDR3 spans 14 residues. The CDR3 sequence: CASSFGVQNTEAFF. For the CDR3, the DNA is TGTGCCAGCAGTTTCGGGGTCCAGAACACTGAAGCTTTCTTT.

This clonotype has a count of ten or more. The gene calls are TRBV4-2 and TRBJ2-7, with D maybe TRBD2 (6 bases). This CDR3 region has 15 residues. V was shortened by 1 base and J by 1 base, with 11 bases between the two germline ends. Germline CDR1 is LGHNA and CDR2 is YNFKEQ. CDR3 in DNA: TGTGCCAGCAGCCAAGGCAGGGAGGCTTCCTACGAGCAGTACTTC. Its translation: CASSQGREASYEQYF.

This clonotype was found many times. This chain connects TRBV7-2 to TRBJ2-1; D gene unclear. There are 15 residues in the CDR3. Germline V CDR1 and CDR2: SGHTA, FQGNSA. Deletions cut 5 bases from V and 0 bases from J, with 11 bases between. CDR3 DNA: TGTGCCAGCAGCCCCGGACGGAACTCCTACAATGAGCAGTTCTTC. Protein sequence: CASSPGRNSYNEQFF.

This clonotype was seen ten or more times. V usage is TRBV18 and J usage is TRBJ1-4, with D tentatively TRBD1 (5 bases). The CDR3 runs 16 residues. CDR1 is KGHSH, CDR2 LQKENI, per germline. Trimming shortened V by 2 bases and J by 5 bases, and 15 bases separated the two germline ends. CDR3 amino acids: CASSPWDGSVNEKLFF. CDR3 DNA: TGTGCCAGCTCACCATGGGACGGGTCCGTGAATGAAAAACTGTTTTTT.

In its sample, this clonotype was seen many times. The chain joins TRBV6-5 to TRBJ1-1, with D perhaps TRBD1 (5 bases). The CDR3 contains 13 residues. Germline-derived CDR1 and CDR2 are MNHEY and SVGAGI. V gave up 6 bases and J gave up 4 bases, with 12 bases separating them. The CDR3 loop reads CASRVRAPTEAFF. CDR3 sequence (DNA): TGTGCCAGCAGGGTCAGGGCGCCCACTGAAGCTTTCTTT.

The V gene is TRBV5-1, the J gene TRBJ1-1; TRBD1 aligns across 8 bases. Germline V CDR1 and CDR2: SGHRS, YFSETQ. V was clipped by 2 bases and J by 4 bases; unmatched bases: 10. This CDR3 has 16 amino acids. The CDR3 loop is CASSFVKTGDVTEAFF. In DNA, the CDR3 is TGCGCCAGCAGCTTTGTGAAGACAGGGGATGTCACTGAAGCTTTCTTT.

This clonotype occurred many times. The chain joins TRBV20-1 to TRBJ2-7; 10 nucleotides match TRBD1. The CDR3 is 14 residues long. Germline V lookup: CDR1 DFQATT, CDR2 SNEGSKA (reference sequence). V gave up 5 bases and J gave up 5 bases; unmatched junction bases: 9. The CDR3, as DNA: TGCAGTGCTCCCGGGGGGACAGGGGTCCACGAGCAGTACTTC. This gives the protein CSAPGGTGVHEQYF.

This clonotype was observed many times. The CDR3 DNA sequence: TGCAGTGCTAACGTTTTAGATACGCAGTATTTT. It yields the protein CSANVLDTQYF. V and J are TRBV20-1 and TRBJ2-3; D call uncertain. V lost 4 bases to trimming and J lost 5 bases, with 7 bases between them. Per germline, CDR1 DFQATT and CDR2 SNEGSKA (reference sequence). The CDR3 covers 11 residues.

The CDR3 here is CAISESARGDYEQYF. Here the CDR3 DNA reads TGTGCCATCAGTGAGTCGGCCAGGGGAGACTACGAGCAGTACTTC. V is TRBV10-3 and J is TRBJ2-7, with D tentatively TRBD1 (6 bases). Germline V gives CDR1 ENHRY, CDR2 SYGVKD. The CDR3 sequence is 15 residues long. V lost 0 bases to trimming and J lost 3 bases, with 12 bases between them.

The V and J genes are TRBV6-5 and TRBJ2-5; D could derive from TRBD1 or TRBD2 (6 bases each). The CDR3 loop spans 15 amino acids. V lost 0 bases, J lost 4 bases, and 12 bases lay in between. Per the germline V gene, CDR1 is MNHEY and CDR2 is SVGAGI. In nucleotides, the CDR3 is TGTGCCAGCAGTTACTCCTGGGGGGCTGCAGAGACCCAGTACTTC. It yields the protein CASSYSWGAAETQYF.

This clonotype was seen a handful of times. The rearrangement joins TRBV11-2 to TRBJ2-7, with D hard to call. The germline V gene has CDR1 SGHAT and CDR2 FQNNGV. The V gene lost 1 base and the J gene lost 0 bases, with 10 bases spanning the gap. The length of the CDR3 is 15 residues. The CDR3 bases are TGTGCCAGCAGCTTAGCTTTCAAGAGCTCCTACGAGCAGTACTTC. Protein sequence: CASSLAFKSSYEQYF.

V gene TRBV5-5 combines with J gene TRBJ2-1, with 9 positions matching TRBD1. The V and J ends lost 3 bases and 1 base, in that order; junction bases with no gene match: 2. Germline-derived CDR1 and CDR2 are SGHKS and YYEKEE (reference sequence). The CDR3 contains 15 residues. The chain's CDR3 is CASSSGQGSYNEQFF. As DNA, the CDR3 is TGTGCCAGCAGCTCGGGACAGGGTTCCTACAATGAGCAGTTCTTC.